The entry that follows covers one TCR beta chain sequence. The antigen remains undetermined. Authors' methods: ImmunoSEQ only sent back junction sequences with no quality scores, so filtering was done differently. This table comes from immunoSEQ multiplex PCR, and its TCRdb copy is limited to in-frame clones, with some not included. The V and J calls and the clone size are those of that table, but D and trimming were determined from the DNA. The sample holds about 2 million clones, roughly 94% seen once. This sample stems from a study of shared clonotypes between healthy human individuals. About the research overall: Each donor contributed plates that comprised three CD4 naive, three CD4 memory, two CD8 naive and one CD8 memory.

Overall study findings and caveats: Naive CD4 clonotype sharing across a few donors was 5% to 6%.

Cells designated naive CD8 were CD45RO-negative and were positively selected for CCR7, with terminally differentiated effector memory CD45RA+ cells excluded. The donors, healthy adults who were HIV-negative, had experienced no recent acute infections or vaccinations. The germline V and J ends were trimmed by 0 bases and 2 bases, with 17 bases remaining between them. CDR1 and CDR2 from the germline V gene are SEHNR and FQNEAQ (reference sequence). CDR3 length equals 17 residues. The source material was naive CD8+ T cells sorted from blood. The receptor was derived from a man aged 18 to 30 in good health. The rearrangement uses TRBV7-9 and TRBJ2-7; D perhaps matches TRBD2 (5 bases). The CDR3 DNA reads TGTGCCAGCAGCTTAGCATCCGGTGTGTCGGGAACCTACGAGCAGTACTTC. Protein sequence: CASSLASGVSGTYEQYF.